The rows below give T cell receptor beta chains drawn from one sample of a study of regulatory T cells in long-lasting Graves disease. Using its own MiXCR run on the multiplex PCR reads, TCRdb lists one record per CDR3 protein. The table records roughly 450,000 distinct CDR3 sequences, 20% to 30% of them present only once. The sample was peripheral blood mononuclear cells (PBMCs), taken when the disease was refractory, from a patient treated with antithyroid drugs. All receptors come from a female donor with Graves disease. Both conserved end residues are part of each CDR3. Each record gives: CDR3 DNA, CDR3 protein, D gene, J gene, clone size, V gene. The D gene is left open where the match is weak. Some rows have no size entry. The others give once, few or many, or a class for an expanded clone.

TGTGCCAGCACCGGAGACGTCGGAAATTCACCCCTCCACTTT CASTGDVGNSPLHF - TRBJ1-6 - TRBV6-1
TGTGCCTGTACCGATTCCCTAGGCTATGGCTACACCTTC CACTDSLGYGYTF - TRBJ1-2 many TRBV30
TGTGCCAGCAGCTCCAGACTAGCGGCTACCGGGGAGCTGTTTTTT CASSSRLAATGELFF TRBD2 TRBJ2-2 - TRBV14
TGTGCCAGCTCACACCCAGACGGGGAGCTGTTTTTT CASSHPDGELFF - TRBJ2-2 - TRBV18
TGTGCCAGCAGCGGGGGCCAGAACACTGAAGCTTTCTTT CASSGGQNTEAFF - TRBJ1-1 few TRBV7-2
TGTGCCACCAGCAGAGGGTGGGGAGAGAACACCGGGGAGCTGTTTTTT CATSRGWGENTGELFF - TRBJ2-2 once TRBV15
TGCGCCAGCAACTTGGTGGGATCAACTAATGAAAAACTGTTTTTT CASNLVGSTNEKLFF - TRBJ1-4 few TRBV5-1
TGTGCCAGCAGCCGCCAAAGGACGGAGACTGACTATGGCTACACCTTC CASSRQRTETDYGYTF - TRBJ1-2 - TRBV7-2
TGCGCCAGCAGCTCGGACTTCACCGGGGAGCTGTTTTTT CASSSDFTGELFF - TRBJ2-2 few TRBV5-1
TGTGCCAGCAGCCCCCGAAGTCCGGGGAATTCCGGCGAGCAGTACTTC CASSPRSPGNSGEQYF - TRBJ2-7 few TRBV7-9
TGTGCCAGCACCGCTCTCAGGATGACAGGGGGAGAATCTGGAAACACCATATATTTT CASTALRMTGGESGNTIYF TRBD1 TRBJ1-3 few TRBV28
TGTGCCAGCAGGTCCCGACTTGGCACCGGGGAGCTGTTTTTT CASRSRLGTGELFF - TRBJ2-2 many TRBV12-3/TRBV12-4
TGCAGTGCAGAAAGGGACACCCAAGAGACCCAGTACTTC CSAERDTQETQYF - TRBJ2-5 few TRBV20-1
TGCGCCAGCAGCCAAGATTTCCGAAGTAGCCGGAGAGGAGAGACCCAGTACTTC CASSQDFRSSRRGETQYF - TRBJ2-5 - TRBV4-1
TGTGCCAGCAGCTTAGCCGGCCAGGGTGCCTATGGCTACACCTTC CASSLAGQGAYGYTF - TRBJ1-2 many TRBV7-8
TGTGCCTGGAAGATCGGACTAGTCACGTACTTC CAWKIGLVTYF TRBD2 TRBJ2-7 many TRBV30
TGCGCCAGCAAAGACAGCCCGTCTACCTACGAGCAGTACTTC CASKDSPSTYEQYF - TRBJ2-7 - TRBV5-1
TGTGCCAGCAGTTTATGGACAGGGAGCGGGACCGGGGAGCTGTTTTTT CASSLWTGSGTGELFF - TRBJ2-2 many TRBV28
TGCGCCAGCAGCTCAAAAACAGGAACGAACACTGAAGCTTTCTTT CASSSKTGTNTEAFF - TRBJ1-1 once TRBV5-1
TGTGCCATCAGTTCGGACAGGGGTAGCAATCAGCCCCAGCATTTT CAISSDRGSNQPQHF TRBD1 TRBJ1-5 few TRBV10-3
TGTGCCACTTATCAGGGAGGAGGCACTGAAGCTTTCTTT CATYQGGGTEAFF - TRBJ1-1 - TRBV19
TGTGCCAGCAGTGAAGGAGGGGGACAAAATGAAAAACTGTTTTTT CASSEGGGQNEKLFF - TRBJ1-4 many TRBV2
TGTGCCAGTAGTGCGCGGGCTAGCTCCTACGAGCAGTACTTC CASSARASSYEQYF - TRBJ2-7 - TRBV19
TGTGCCAGCAGCCTACTTCGCGGGGCTGGGGGGGCCAACGTCCTGACTTTC CASSLLRGAGGANVLTF - TRBJ2-6 - TRBV27
TGTGCCAGCAGTTATACCCCAGTCAGCTCGGCGGGAGAGACCCAGTACTTC CASSYTPVSSAGETQYF - TRBJ2-5 many TRBV2
TGTGCCAGCAGTTTAAGACAGAATCCCTACGAGCAGTACTTC CASSLRQNPYEQYF - TRBJ2-7 many TRBV28
TGCAGTGCCCGACCGGACAGTTTCTACAATGAGCAGTTCTTC CSARPDSFYNEQFF - TRBJ2-1 few TRBV20-1